Shown below are 32 T cell receptor beta chains from a single sample sequenced in a study of shared clonotypes between healthy human individuals. TCRdb's table, derived via immunoSEQ multiplex PCR, lists solely in-frame clones and lacks some. This sample has 2,500,000 or so clones; roughly 93% occur once, and the top ten carry 0.36%. Sequenced: naive CD4+ T cells from PBMCs. Specified subset: CD45RA+ positively selected. The receptors originated from a man aged 18-30 years in good health. Some clones in this sample may be carry-over from other donors' samples.

The chain couples TRBV30 to TRBJ2-2; 11 positions match TRBD1. The germline V gene has CDR1 GTSNPN and CDR2 SVGIG (reference sequence). Trimming at V came to 3 bases and at J to 1 base, leaving 1 base not matched to a gene. The CDR3 loop spans 15 amino acids. The CDR3 region has the DNA TGTGCCTGGAGGGGACAGGGGGGGAACACCGGGGAGCTGTTTTTT. Protein: CAWRGQGGNTGELFF.

About this clone itself: Other DNA sequences in this specimen translate into the identical CDR3. The chain employs TRBV2 and TRBJ2-5, with D unresolved. The CDR3 length is 11 residues. With 5 bases removed from V and 3 bases from J, the gap between germline ends came to 4 bases. Germline V CDR1 and CDR2: SNHLY, FYNNEI. The CDR3 region has the DNA TGTGCCAGCAGTAGGGAAGAGACCCAGTACTTC. Translated, it gives CASSREETQYF.

This sequence joins TRBV18 and TRBJ1-5, with D possibly matching TRBD1 (5 bases). Trimming pared 8 bases from V and 2 bases from J, leaving 16 bases between. CDR1 and CDR2 from the germline V gene are KGHSH and LQKENI. The CDR3 consists of 15 residues. The CDR3 sequence is CASTSGPGGNQPQHF. CDR3 in DNA: TGTGCCAGCACTTCAGGGCCCGGGGGCAATCAGCCCCAGCATTTT.

This clone was detected only once. V usage is TRBV2 and J usage is TRBJ1-2; D possibly corresponds to TRBD1 (5 bases). With 8 bases removed from V and 0 bases from J, the gap between germline ends came to 10 bases. CDR3 length: 13 amino acids. Germline CDR1 is SNHLY and CDR2 is FYNNEI. The CDR3 loop reads CASSIGANYGYTF. The CDR3 nucleotides are TGTGCCAGCTCAATAGGGGCTAACTATGGCTACACCTTC.

This clone was recorded only once. The chain has TRBV5-1 and TRBJ2-2, with D maybe TRBD1 (6 bases). Germline loops: CDR1 SGHRS, CDR2 YFSETQ. The CDR3 covers 15 residues. V lost 2 bases and J lost 2, with 10 bases in between. The CDR3: CASSFDRTNTGELFF. CDR3 nucleotides: TGCGCCAGCAGCTTTGACAGGACTAACACCGGGGAGCTGTTTTTT.

The V call is TRBV5-1, the J call TRBJ2-6; D uncertain. The V and J ends lost 4 bases and 1 base respectively, with 9 bases between them. Germline CDR1 SGHRS, CDR2 YFSETQ. The CDR3 runs to 15 residues. The CDR3 here is CASSQDPSGANVLTF. The CDR3 coding sequence is TGCGCCAGCAGCCAAGACCCATCTGGGGCCAACGTCCTGACTTTC.

The chain is built from TRBV28 and TRBJ2-1; 10 bases match TRBD2. Trimming cost V 3 bases and J 3 bases; bases outside gene matches: 8. The CDR3 contains 17 residues. The germline V gene encodes CDR1 MDHEN and CDR2 SYDVKM. CDR3 coding DNA: TGTGCCAGCAGTTTCTCACGTTGGACTAGCGGCTACAATGAGCAGTTCTTC. Translation: CASSFSRWTSGYNEQFF. The full variable domain, with the rest looked up from reference TRBV28 and TRBJ2-1, is DVKVTQSSRYLVKRTGEKVFLECVQDMDHENMFWYRQDPGLGLRLIYFSYDVKMKEKGDIPEGYSVSREKKERFSLILESASTNQTSMYLCASSFSRWTSGYNEQFFGPGTRLTVL.

This clone was observed a single time. The V call is TRBV28, the J call TRBJ1-2; D may be TRBD1 (6 bases). The CDR3 loop spans 13 amino acids. Germline assignment: CDR1 MDHEN and CDR2 SYDVKM. Trimming took 10 bases from V and 4 from J, leaving 16 bases between them. The CDR3 loop is CATYGGGLYGYTF. CDR3 bases: TGTGCCACCTACGGGGGGGGGCTCTATGGCTACACCTTC.

The chain links TRBV6-5 to TRBJ2-7, with 7 bases aligning to TRBD2. V lost 2 bases to trimming and J lost 6 bases; unmatched junction nucleotides: 10. Germline loops: CDR1 MNHEY, CDR2 SVGAGI. The CDR3 extends over 15 amino acids. The CDR3 region is CASSYAREAVFEQYF. The DNA of the CDR3 is TGTGCCAGCAGTTACGCCCGGGAGGCGGTTTTCGAGCAGTACTTC.

V is TRBV4-1 and J is TRBJ1-5, with 8 bases identical to TRBD1. This CDR3 has 16 residues. Per germline, CDR1 MGHRA and CDR2 YSYEKL. Trimming cost V 2 bases and J 2 bases; bases outside gene matches: 5. CDR3 loop: CASSQYRGEGNQPQHF. CDR3 in DNA: TGCGCCAGCAGCCAATACAGGGGGGAAGGCAATCAGCCCCAGCATTTT.

V usage is TRBV10-3 and J usage is TRBJ2-5, with D possibly matching TRBD2 (7 bases). The CDR3 runs to 14 residues. Looked up from germline, CDR1 is ENHRY and CDR2 is SYGVKD. The CDR3 is CAIRGGGLQETQYF. The CDR3 nucleotides read TGTGCAATAAGGGGGGGTGGGCTCCAAGAGACCCAGTACTTC.

This chain links TRBV11-2 with TRBJ2-1, with 9 positions matching TRBD2. Trimming at V came to 1 base and at J to 6 bases, leaving 7 bases not matched to a gene. Germline assignment: CDR1 SGHAT and CDR2 FQNNGV. The length of the CDR3 is 16 residues. CDR3 in DNA: TGTGCCAGCAGCTTAGTGGTTAGCGGGAGTTTCAATGAGCAGTTCTTC. Translation gives CASSLVVSGSFNEQFF. The full variable domain, in which reference TRBV11-2 and TRBJ2-1 provide the parts outside the CDR3, is EAGVAQSPRYKIIEKRQSVAFWCNPISGHATLYWYQQILGQGPKLLIQFQNNGVVDDSQLPKDRFSAERLKGVDSTLKIQPAKLEDSAVYLCASSLVVSGSFNEQFFGPGTRLTVL.

This sequence joins TRBV7-2 and TRBJ1-2, with 8 positions matching TRBD1. Germline trimming cut 5 bases from V and 4 bases from J; bases unmatched to any gene: 9. Germline CDR1 and CDR2: SGHTA and FQGNSA. There are 15 residues in the CDR3. CDR3 sequence (DNA): TGTGCCAGCAGCCCGGACAGGGTTTCCCCCTATGGCTACACCTTC. Residues: CASSPDRVSPYGYTF. Full variable domain (rest looked up from reference TRBV7-2 and TRBJ1-2): GAGVSQSPSNKVTEKGKDVELRCDPISGHTALYWYRQSLGQGLEFLIYFQGNSAPDKSGLPSDRFSAERTGGSVSTLTIQRTQQEDSAVYLCASSPDRVSPYGYTFGSGTRLTVV.

V gene TRBV5-1 combines with J gene TRBJ2-1; D gene ambiguous. Trimming pared 2 bases from V and 5 bases from J, leaving 17 bases between. This CDR3 contains 16 residues. Germline lookup yields CDR1 SGHRS and CDR2 YFSETQ. CDR3 nucleotides: TGCGCCAGCAGCTTCATCACTCCCAACCGCCACAATGAGCAGTTCTTC. It yields the protein CASSFITPNRHNEQFF.

Of note for this clone: Other DNA sequences in the same sample also yield this CDR3. The chain carries TRBV11-2 and TRBJ2-5, with D unresolved. The CDR3 has 12 residues. Trimming took off 3 bases at V and 5 bases at J, with 7 bases between the two ends. Germline assignment: CDR1 SGHAT and CDR2 FQNNGV. CDR3 amino acids: CASSLARETQYF. CDR3 nucleotides: TGTGCCAGCAGCTTGGCTAGGGAGACCCAGTACTTC.

With regard to this clone: Other DNA sequences in this sample translate to the same CDR3. The V call is TRBV5-1, the J call TRBJ2-3, with D uncertain. The germline V gene encodes CDR1 SGHRS and CDR2 YFSETQ. The CDR3 spans 12 residues. Trimming left V 4 bases short and J 5 bases short, with 8 bases between. CDR3 DNA sequence: TGCGCCAGCAGCCGATTAGGAGATACGCAGTATTTT. As protein: CASSRLGDTQYF.

The chain links TRBV29-1 to TRBJ2-4; no firm D call. The CDR3 has 13 residues. V was cut by 4 bases and J by 2 bases, with 9 bases left in between. The germline CDR1 and CDR2 sequences are SQVTM and ANQGSEA. The CDR3 region is CSVGPLTKNIQYF. Written as DNA, the CDR3 is TGCAGCGTTGGACCACTAACCAAAAACATTCAGTACTTC.

The V gene is TRBV4-3, the J gene TRBJ2-5; possible D gene TRBD1, 6 bases. V lost 4 bases to trimming and J lost 4 bases, with 16 bases between them. Germline V lookup: CDR1 LGHNA, CDR2 YSLEER. This CDR3 region has 15 residues. The CDR3 region has the DNA TGCGCCAGCAGCCCTCGCAGGGGAACGGGAGAGACCCAGTACTTC. As protein: CASSPRRGTGETQYF.

This chain links TRBV9 with TRBJ1-4, with 9 positions matching TRBD1. After removal of 0 bases from V and 3 bases from J, the junction contained 6 bases not matched to a gene. Germline loops: CDR1 SGDLS, CDR2 YYNGEE. This CDR3 spans 17 amino acids. The CDR3 loop is CASSVDGTGNSNEKLFF. DNA of the CDR3: TGTGCCAGCAGCGTAGACGGGACAGGGAACTCTAATGAAAAACTGTTTTTT.

A note on this clone: The sample carries other DNA sequences with the same CDR3. The V gene is TRBV7-2, the J gene TRBJ2-1, with no clear D. This CDR3 comprises 13 residues. V lost 1 base, J lost 4 bases, and 5 bases lay in between. The germline gives CDR1 SGHTA, CDR2 FQGNSA. This chain's CDR3 is CASSLGEYNEQFF. The CDR3, as DNA: TGTGCCAGCAGCTTAGGTGAGTACAATGAGCAGTTCTTC.

V usage is TRBV28 and J usage is TRBJ1-5; the match to TRBD1 covers 7 bases. V lost 5 bases, J lost 4 bases, and 11 bases stayed unmatched. This CDR3 region has 16 residues. Germline CDR1 and CDR2: MDHEN and SYDVKM. The CDR3 DNA sequence: TGTGCCAGCAGTGGGATAAGACAGGGACGGAATCAGCCCCAGCATTTT. Protein: CASSGIRQGRNQPQHF.

J is TRBJ1-5 and V is TRBV30; D remains unclear. This CDR3 is 18 amino acids long. V was clipped by 3 bases and J by 0 bases, with 21 bases between them. Germline CDR1 is GTSNPN and CDR2 is SVGIG (reference sequence). CDR3 nucleotide sequence: TGTGCCTGGAGCCGAAGGGCTGGTGTTCGGATTAGCAATCAGCCCCAGCATTTT. It specifies CAWSRRAGVRISNQPQHF.

The rearrangement links TRBV2 to TRBJ1-1; 8 bases fit TRBD1. Germline loops: CDR1 SNHLY, CDR2 FYNNEI. CDR3 length: 16 amino acids. Trimming cost V 7 bases and J 1 base; bases outside gene matches: 11. The CDR3 loop is CASKIVPGQGNTEAFF. CDR3 in DNA: TGTGCCAGCAAGATTGTGCCCGGACAGGGGAACACTGAAGCTTTCTTT.

This chain uses TRBV19 with TRBJ2-7, with D possibly being TRBD1 (6 bases). CDR1 and CDR2 (germline): LNHDA, SQIVND (reference sequence). Trimming left V 3 bases short and J 3 bases short, with 12 bases between. The CDR3 length is 14 residues. The CDR3 DNA reads as TGTGCCAGTAGTATCCCAGGACAGAGCTACGAGCAGTACTTC. Translation: CASSIPGQSYEQYF.

The V gene is TRBV18, the J gene TRBJ1-4; no definite D call. There are 14 residues in the CDR3. V dropped 2 bases and J dropped 4 bases, with 8 bases sitting between them. Germline V CDR1 and CDR2: KGHSH, LQKENI. The CDR3 DNA reads as TGTGCCAGCTCACCATTGGACGGTAATGAAAAACTGTTTTTT. Translated: CASSPLDGNEKLFF.

The V gene is TRBV27, the J gene TRBJ2-7; weak D call: TRBD1 (5 bases). The V end lost 7 bases, the J end lost 2 bases, and 12 bases lay between the germline ends. The germline V gene encodes CDR1 MNHEY and CDR2 SMNVEV (reference sequence). The CDR3 has 13 residues. CDR3 DNA sequence: TGTGCCAGCACCCGGACATTCCCCTACGAGCAGTACTTC. Amino acids: CASTRTFPYEQYF.

The chain couples TRBV9 to TRBJ1-5, with a tentative D call TRBD1 (5 bases). Germline CDR1 reads SGDLS; CDR2 reads YYNGEE. V lost 5 bases and J lost 5, with 11 bases in between. CDR3 length: 13 residues. The CDR3 sequence is CASSDDSYQPQHF. The CDR3 DNA sequence: TGTGCCAGCAGTGACGACAGCTATCAGCCCCAGCATTTT.

This chain links TRBV6-1 with TRBJ2-1; a weak D match, TRBD2 (6 bases). V lost 4 bases, J lost 2 bases, and 9 bases lay in between. The CDR3 totals 14 residues. Looked up from germline, CDR1 is MNHNS and CDR2 is SASEGT. The CDR3 reads CASSGWTTYNEQFF. CDR3 nucleotides: TGTGCCAGCAGTGGGTGGACTACCTACAATGAGCAGTTCTTC.

The chain is built from TRBV11-2 and TRBJ1-1; D is perhaps TRBD1 (5 bases). Germline values: CDR1 SGHAT, CDR2 FQNNGV. The CDR3 contains 16 residues. V was pared by 3 bases and J by 3 bases, with 17 bases between. The CDR3 loop is CASSFRGLGGDTEAFF. In nucleotides, the CDR3 is TGTGCCAGCAGCTTCCGGGGCCTCGGAGGGGACACTGAAGCTTTCTTT.

The J gene is TRBJ2-7, the V gene TRBV6-5, with 9 nucleotides matching TRBD2. The CDR3 extends over 14 amino acids. The J segment lost 2 bases and the V segment lost 7 bases, leaving 6 bases of the junction unmatched. Germline-derived CDR1 and CDR2 are MNHEY and SVGAGI. CDR3 DNA sequence: TGTGCCAGCACCCTGACTAGCGGTACCTACGAGCAGTACTTC. Amino acids: CASTLTSGTYEQYF.

The chain joins TRBV9 to TRBJ1-1; a possible D gene is TRBD1 (5 bases). CDR3 length: 17 residues. V was pared by 2 bases and J by 1 base, with 18 bases between. CDR1 and CDR2 (germline): SGDLS, YYNGEE. The DNA of the CDR3 is TGTGCCAGCAGCGTGAAAGGGGTTGGGGTGAAGAACACTGAAGCTTTCTTT. It yields the protein CASSVKGVGVKNTEAFF.

The genes are TRBV4-1 and TRBJ1-1; D may be TRBD1 (6 bases). This CDR3 is built from 14 residues. The germline V gene has CDR1 MGHRA and CDR2 YSYEKL. Between the trimmed V and J ends, which lost 5 bases and 6 bases, there was a span of 16 bases. This chain's CDR3 is CASSTPGRGPEAFF. The CDR3 DNA follows: TGCGCCAGCAGCACACCAGGCAGGGGCCCTGAAGCTTTCTTT.